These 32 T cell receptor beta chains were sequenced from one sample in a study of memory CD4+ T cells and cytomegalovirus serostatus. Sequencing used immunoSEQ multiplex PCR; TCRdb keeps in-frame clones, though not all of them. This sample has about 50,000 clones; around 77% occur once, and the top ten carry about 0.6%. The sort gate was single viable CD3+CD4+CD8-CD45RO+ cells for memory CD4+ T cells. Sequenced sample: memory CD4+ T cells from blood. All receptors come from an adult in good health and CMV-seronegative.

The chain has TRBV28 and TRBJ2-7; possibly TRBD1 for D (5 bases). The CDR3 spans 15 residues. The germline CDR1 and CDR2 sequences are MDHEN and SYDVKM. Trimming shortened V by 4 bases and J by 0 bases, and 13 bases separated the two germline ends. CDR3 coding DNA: TGTGCCAGCAGTTCGCCGGACATAAGCTCCTACGAGCAGTACTTC. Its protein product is CASSSPDISSYEQYF.

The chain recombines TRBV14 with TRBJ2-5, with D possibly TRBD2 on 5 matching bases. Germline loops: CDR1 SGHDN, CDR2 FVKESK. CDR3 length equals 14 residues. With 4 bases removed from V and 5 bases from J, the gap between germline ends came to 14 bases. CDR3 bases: TGTGCCAGCAGCCCAGGACTGGCGTGGGAGACCCAGTACTTC. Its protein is CASSPGLAWETQYF.

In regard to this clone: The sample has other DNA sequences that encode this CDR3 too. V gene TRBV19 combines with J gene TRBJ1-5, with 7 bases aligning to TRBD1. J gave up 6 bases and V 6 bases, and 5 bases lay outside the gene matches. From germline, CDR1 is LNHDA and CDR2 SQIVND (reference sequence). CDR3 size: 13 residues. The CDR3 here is CASSSQGGQPQHF. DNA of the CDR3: TGTGCCAGTAGCTCTCAGGGGGGTCAGCCCCAGCATTTT. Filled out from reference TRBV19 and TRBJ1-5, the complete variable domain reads DGGITQSPKYLFRKEGQNVTLSCEQNLNHDAMYWYRQDPGQGLRLIYYSQIVNDFQKGDIAEGYSVSREKKESFPLTVTSAQKNPTAFYLCASSSQGGQPQHFGDGTRLSIL.

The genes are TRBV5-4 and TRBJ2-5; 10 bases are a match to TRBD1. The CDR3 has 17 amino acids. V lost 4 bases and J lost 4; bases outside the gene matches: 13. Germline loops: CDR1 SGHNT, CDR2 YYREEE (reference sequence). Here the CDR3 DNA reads TGTGCCAGCAGCCCAGCACCCGACAGGGGGCGCACAGAGACCCAGTACTTC. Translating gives CASSPAPDRGRTETQYF.

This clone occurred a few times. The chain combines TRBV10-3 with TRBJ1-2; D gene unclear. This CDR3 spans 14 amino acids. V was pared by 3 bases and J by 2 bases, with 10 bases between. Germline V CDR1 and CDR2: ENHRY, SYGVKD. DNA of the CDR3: TGTGCCATCAGTGAAGGTACAGACAACTATGGCTACACCTTC. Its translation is CAISEGTDNYGYTF.

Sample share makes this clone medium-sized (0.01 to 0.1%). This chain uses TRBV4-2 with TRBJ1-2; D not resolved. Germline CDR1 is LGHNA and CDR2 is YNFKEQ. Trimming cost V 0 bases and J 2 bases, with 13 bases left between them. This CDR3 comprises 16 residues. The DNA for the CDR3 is TGTGCCAGCAGCCAAGAAGGGTCCGCCGGAAACTATGGCTACACCTTC. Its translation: CASSQEGSAGNYGYTF.

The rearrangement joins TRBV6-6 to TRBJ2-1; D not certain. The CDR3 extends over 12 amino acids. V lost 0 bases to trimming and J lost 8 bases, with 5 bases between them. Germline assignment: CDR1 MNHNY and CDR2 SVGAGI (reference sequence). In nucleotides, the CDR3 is TGTGCCAGCAGTTACTCTCGAGATGAGCAGTTCTTC. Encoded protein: CASSYSRDEQFF.

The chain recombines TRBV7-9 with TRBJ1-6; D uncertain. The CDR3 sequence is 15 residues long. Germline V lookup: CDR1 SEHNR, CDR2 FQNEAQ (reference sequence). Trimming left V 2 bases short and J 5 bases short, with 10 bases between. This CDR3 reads CASSLSSSHNSPLHF. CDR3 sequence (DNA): TGTGCCAGCAGCTTATCGTCCAGCCATAATTCACCCCTCCACTTT.

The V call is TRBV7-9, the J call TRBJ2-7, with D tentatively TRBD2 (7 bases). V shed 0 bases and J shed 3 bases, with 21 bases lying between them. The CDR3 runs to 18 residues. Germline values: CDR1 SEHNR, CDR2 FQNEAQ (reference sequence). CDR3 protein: CASSLAGASGAKVYEQYF. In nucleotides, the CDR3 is TGTGCCAGCAGCTTAGCGGGGGCGAGCGGGGCAAAAGTCTACGAGCAGTACTTC.

CDR3 amino acids: CASSNGQDNNEQFF. CDR3 sequence (DNA): TGTGCCAGCAGCAACGGACAGGATAACAATGAGCAGTTCTTC. V usage is TRBV7-2 and J usage is TRBJ2-1; 7 positions agree with TRBD1. Germline loops: CDR1 SGHTA, CDR2 FQGNSA. V was pared by 5 bases and J by 5 bases, with 6 bases of the junction left unmatched. The length of the CDR3 is 14 residues.

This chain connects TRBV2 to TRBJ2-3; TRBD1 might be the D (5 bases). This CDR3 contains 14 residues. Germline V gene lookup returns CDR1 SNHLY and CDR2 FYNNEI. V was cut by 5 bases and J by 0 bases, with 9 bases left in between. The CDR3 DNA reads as TGTGCCAGCAGTCAACAGGCTAGCACAGATACGCAGTATTTT. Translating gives CASSQQASTDTQYF.

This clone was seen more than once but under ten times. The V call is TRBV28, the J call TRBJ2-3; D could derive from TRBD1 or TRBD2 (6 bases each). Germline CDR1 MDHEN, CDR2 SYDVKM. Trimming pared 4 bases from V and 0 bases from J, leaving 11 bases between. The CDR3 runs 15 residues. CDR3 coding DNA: TGTGCCAGCAGTTCAAGGGGGGCGAGCACAGATACGCAGTATTTT. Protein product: CASSSRGASTDTQYF. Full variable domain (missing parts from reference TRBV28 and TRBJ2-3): DVKVTQSSRYLVKRTGEKVFLECVQDMDHENMFWYRQDPGLGLRLIYFSYDVKMKEKGDIPEGYSVSREKKERFSLILESASTNQTSMYLCASSSRGASTDTQYFGPGTRLTVL.

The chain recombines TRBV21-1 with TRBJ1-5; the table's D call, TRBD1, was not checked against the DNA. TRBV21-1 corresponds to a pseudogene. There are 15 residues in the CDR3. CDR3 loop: CASSILHNSNQPQHF. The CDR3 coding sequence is TGTGCCAGCAGCATTTTACATAATAGCAATCAGCCCCAGCATTTT.

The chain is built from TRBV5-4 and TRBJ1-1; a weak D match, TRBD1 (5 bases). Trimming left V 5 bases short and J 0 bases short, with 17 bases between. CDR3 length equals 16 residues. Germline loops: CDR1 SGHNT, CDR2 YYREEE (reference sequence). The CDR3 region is CASSPDSGGMNTEAFF. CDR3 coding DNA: TGTGCCAGCAGTCCAGACAGTGGGGGTATGAACACTGAAGCTTTCTTT.

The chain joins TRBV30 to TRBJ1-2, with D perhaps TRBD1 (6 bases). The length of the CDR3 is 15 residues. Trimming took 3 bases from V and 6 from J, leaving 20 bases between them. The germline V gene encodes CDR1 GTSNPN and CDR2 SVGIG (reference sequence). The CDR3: CAWSLDTHRVNGYTF. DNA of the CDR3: TGTGCCTGGAGCCTAGATACCCACAGGGTGAATGGCTACACCTTC.

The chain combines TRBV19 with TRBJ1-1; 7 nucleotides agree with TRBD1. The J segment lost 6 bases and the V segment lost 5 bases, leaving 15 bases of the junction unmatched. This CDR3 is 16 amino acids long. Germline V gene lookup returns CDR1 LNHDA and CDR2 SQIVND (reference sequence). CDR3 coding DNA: TGTGCCAGTAGTGCTAAAGCGGGACAGCTGAGCTCTGAAGCTTTCTTT. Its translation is CASSAKAGQLSSEAFF.

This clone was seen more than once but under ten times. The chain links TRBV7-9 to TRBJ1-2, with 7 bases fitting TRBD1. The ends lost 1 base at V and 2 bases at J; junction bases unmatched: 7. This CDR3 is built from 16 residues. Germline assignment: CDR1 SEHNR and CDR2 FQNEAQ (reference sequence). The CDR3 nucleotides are TGTGCCAGCAGCTTAGTGAGGACAGGCGACAACTATGGCTACACCTTC. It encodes CASSLVRTGDNYGYTF.

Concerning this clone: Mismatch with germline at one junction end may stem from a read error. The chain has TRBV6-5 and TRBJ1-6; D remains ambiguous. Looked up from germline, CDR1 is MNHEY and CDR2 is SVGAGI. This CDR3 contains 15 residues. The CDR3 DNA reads TGTGCCAGCAGTGACTCGGACGGCGGGAATTCACCCCTCCACTTT. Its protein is CASSDSDGGNSPLHF.

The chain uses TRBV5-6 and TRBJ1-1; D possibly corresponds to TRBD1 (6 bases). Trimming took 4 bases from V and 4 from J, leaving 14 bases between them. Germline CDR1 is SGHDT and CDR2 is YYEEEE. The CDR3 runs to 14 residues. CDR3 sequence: CASSEDRGSTEAFF. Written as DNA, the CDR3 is TGTGCCAGCAGCGAGGACAGAGGGAGCACTGAAGCTTTCTTT.

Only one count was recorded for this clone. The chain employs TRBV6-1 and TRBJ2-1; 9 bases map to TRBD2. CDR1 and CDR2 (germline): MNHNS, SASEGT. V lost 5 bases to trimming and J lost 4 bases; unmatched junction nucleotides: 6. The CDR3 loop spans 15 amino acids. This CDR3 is CASSNRGGVYNEQFF. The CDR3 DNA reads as TGTGCCAGCAGTAACCGCGGGGGGGTTTACAATGAGCAGTTCTTC.

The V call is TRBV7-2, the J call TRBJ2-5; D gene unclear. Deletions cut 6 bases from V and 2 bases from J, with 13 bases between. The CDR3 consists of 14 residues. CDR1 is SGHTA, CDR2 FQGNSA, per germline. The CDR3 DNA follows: TGTGCCAGCAGGAGAAACAGTGTACAAGAGACCCAGTACTTC. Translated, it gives CASRRNSVQETQYF.

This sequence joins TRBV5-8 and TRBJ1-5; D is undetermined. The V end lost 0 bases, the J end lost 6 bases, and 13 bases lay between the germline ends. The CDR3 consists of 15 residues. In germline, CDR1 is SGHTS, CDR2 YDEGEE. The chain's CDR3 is CASSLGLSGGQPQHF. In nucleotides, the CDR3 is TGTGCCAGCAGCTTGGGACTCTCAGGAGGTCAGCCCCAGCATTTT.

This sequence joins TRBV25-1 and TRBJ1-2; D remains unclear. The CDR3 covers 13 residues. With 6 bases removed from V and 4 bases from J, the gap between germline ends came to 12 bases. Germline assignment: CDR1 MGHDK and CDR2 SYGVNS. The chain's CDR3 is CASSQPGVYGYTF. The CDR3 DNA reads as TGTGCCAGCAGCCAACCGGGAGTCTATGGCTACACCTTC.

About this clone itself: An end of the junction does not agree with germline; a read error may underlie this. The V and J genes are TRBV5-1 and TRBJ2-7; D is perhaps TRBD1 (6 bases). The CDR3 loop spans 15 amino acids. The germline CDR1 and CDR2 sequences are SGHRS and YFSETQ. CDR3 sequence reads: CASTLDSLSFYEQYF. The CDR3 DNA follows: TGCGCCAGCACCTTGGACAGTTTATCATTCTACGAGCAGTACTTC.

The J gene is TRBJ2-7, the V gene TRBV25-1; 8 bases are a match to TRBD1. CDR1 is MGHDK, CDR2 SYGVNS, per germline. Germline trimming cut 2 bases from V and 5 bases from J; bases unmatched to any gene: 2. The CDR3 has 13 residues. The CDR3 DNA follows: TGTGCCAGCAGTGAAGACAGGGGCCACGAGCAGTACTTC. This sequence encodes CASSEDRGHEQYF.

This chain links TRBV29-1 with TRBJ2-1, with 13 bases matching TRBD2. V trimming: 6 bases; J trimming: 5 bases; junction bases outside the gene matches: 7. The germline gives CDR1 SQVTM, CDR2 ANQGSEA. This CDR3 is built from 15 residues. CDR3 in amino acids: CSVGTGLAGNNEQFF. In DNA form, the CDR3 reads TGCAGCGTCGGAACGGGACTAGCGGGGAACAATGAGCAGTTCTTC.

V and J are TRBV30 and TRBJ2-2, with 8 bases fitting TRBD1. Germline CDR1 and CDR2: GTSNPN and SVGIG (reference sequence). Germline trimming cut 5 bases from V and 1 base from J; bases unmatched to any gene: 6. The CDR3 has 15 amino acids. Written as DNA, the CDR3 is TGTGCCTGGGGGCACGGGACAGGGAACACCGGGGAGCTGTTTTTT. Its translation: CAWGHGTGNTGELFF.

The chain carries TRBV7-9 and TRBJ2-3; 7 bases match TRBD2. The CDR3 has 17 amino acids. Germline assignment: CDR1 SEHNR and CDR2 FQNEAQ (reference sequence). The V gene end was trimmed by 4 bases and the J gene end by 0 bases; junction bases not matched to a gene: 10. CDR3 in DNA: TGTGCCAGCAGCTCCGATCTGGCCGGGGGGAGCACAGATACGCAGTATTTT. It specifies CASSSDLAGGSTDTQYF.

The CDR3 loop reads CASSLGGVENEQFF. The DNA of the CDR3 is TGCGCCAGCAGCTTGGGGGGAGTTGAAAATGAGCAGTTCTTC. The rearrangement joins TRBV5-1 to TRBJ2-1; D is perhaps TRBD2 (5 bases). This CDR3 contains 14 residues. CDR1 SGHRS and CDR2 YFSETQ come from the germline V gene. V shed 0 bases and J shed 7 bases, with 11 bases lying between them.

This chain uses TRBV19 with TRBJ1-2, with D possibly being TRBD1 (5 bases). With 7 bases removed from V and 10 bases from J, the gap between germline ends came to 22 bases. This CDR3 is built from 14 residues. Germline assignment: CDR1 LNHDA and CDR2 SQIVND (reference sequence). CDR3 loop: CASNQAGTVALYTF. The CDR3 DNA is TGTGCCAGTAACCAAGCCGGGACGGTCGCTCTCTACACCTTC. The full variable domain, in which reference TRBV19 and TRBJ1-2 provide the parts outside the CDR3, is DGGITQSPKYLFRKEGQNVTLSCEQNLNHDAMYWYRQDPGQGLRLIYYSQIVNDFQKGDIAEGYSVSREKKESFPLTVTSAQKNPTAFYLCASNQAGTVALYTFGSGTRLTVV.

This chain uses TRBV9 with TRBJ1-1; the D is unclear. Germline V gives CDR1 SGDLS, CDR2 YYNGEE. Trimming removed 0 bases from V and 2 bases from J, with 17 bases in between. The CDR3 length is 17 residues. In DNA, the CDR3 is TGTGCCAGCAGCGTAGACGTCGCAGATAACTTAAACACTGAAGCTTTCTTT. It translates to CASSVDVADNLNTEAFF.

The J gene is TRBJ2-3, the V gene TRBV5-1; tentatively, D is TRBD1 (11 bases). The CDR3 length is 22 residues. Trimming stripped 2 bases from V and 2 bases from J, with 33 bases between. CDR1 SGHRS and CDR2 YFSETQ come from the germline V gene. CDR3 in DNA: TGCGCCAGCAGCTTTAGGACAGGGGGCGCGTTTGGACTAGCGGACTTCACAGATACGCAGTATTTT. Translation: CASSFRTGGAFGLADFTDTQYF.